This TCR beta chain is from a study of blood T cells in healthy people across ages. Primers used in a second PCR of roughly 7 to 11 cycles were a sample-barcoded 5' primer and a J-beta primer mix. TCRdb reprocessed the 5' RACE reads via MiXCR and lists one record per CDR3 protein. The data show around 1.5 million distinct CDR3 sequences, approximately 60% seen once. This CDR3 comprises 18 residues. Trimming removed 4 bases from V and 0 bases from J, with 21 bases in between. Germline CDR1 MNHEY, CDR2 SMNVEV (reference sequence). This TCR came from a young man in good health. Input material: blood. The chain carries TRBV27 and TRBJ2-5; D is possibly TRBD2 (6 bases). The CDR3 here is CASSSGDSSYVYQETQYF. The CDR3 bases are TGTGCCAGCAGTTCGGGGGACTCCAGTTACGTGTACCAAGAGACCCAGTACTTC.